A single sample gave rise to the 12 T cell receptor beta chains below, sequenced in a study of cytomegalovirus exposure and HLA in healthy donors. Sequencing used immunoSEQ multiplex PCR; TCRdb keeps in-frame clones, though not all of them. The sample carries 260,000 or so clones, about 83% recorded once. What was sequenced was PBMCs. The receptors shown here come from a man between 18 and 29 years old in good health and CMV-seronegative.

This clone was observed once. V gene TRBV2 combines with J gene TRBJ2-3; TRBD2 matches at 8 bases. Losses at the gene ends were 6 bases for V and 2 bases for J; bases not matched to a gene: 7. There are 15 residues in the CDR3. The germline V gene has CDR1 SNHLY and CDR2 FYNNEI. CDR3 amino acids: CASRSLAESTDTQYF. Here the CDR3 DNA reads TGTGCCAGCAGATCACTAGCGGAGTCCACAGATACGCAGTATTTT. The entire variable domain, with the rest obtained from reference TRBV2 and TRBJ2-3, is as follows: EPEVTQTPSHQVTQMGQEVILRCVPISNHLYFYWYRQILGQKVEFLVSFYNNEISEKSEIFDDQFSVERPDGSNFTLKIRSTKLEDSAMYFCASRSLAESTDTQYFGPGTRLTVL.

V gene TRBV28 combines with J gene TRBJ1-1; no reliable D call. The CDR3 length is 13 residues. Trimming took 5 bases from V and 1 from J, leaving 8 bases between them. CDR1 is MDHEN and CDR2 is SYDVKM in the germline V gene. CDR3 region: CASSRERNTEAFF. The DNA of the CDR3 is TGTGCCAGCAGTCGCGAAAGGAACACTGAAGCTTTCTTT.

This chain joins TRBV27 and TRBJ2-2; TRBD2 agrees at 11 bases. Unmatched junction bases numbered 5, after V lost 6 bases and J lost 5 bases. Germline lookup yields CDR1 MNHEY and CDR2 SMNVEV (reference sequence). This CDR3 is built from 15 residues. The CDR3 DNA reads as TGTGCCAGCAGACGGGGACTAGCGGCGACCGGGGAGCTGTTTTTT. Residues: CASRRGLAATGELFF.

The CDR3 loop reads CASSPEISGANVLTF. In DNA, the CDR3 is TGTGCCAGCAGTCCGGAGATCTCTGGGGCCAACGTCCTGACTTTC. V and J are TRBV28 and TRBJ2-6; no firm D call. With 5 bases removed from V and 0 bases from J, the gap between germline ends came to 8 bases. The CDR3 covers 15 residues. Germline V CDR1 and CDR2: MDHEN, SYDVKM.

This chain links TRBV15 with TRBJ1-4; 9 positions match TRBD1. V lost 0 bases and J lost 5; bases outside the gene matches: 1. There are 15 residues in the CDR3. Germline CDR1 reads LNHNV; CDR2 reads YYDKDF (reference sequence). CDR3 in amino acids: CATSREGTGNEKLFF. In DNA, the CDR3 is TGTGCCACCAGCAGAGAGGGGACAGGGAATGAAAAACTGTTTTTT.

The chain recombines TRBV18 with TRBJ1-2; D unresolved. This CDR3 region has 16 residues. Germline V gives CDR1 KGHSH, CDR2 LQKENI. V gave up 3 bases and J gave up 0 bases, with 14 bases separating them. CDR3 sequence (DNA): TGTGCCAGCTCACCTCTCCCGGGTTCGGCTAACTATGGCTACACCTTC. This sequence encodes CASSPLPGSANYGYTF.

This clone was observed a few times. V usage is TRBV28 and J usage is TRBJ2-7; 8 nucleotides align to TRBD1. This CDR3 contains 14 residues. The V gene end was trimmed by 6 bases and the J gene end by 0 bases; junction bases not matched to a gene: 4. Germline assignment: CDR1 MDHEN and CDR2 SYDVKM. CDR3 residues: CASSRQGTSYEQYF. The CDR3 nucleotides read TGTGCCAGCAGCAGACAGGGGACCTCCTACGAGCAGTACTTC. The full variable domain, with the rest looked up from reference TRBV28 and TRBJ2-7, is DVKVTQSSRYLVKRTGEKVFLECVQDMDHENMFWYRQDPGLGLRLIYFSYDVKMKEKGDIPEGYSVSREKKERFSLILESASTNQTSMYLCASSRQGTSYEQYFGPGTRLTVT.

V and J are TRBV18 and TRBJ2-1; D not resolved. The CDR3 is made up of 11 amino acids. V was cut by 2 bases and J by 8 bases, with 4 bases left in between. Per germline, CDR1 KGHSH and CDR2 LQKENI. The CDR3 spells CASSPADEQFF. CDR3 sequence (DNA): TGTGCCAGCTCACCAGCGGATGAGCAGTTCTTC.

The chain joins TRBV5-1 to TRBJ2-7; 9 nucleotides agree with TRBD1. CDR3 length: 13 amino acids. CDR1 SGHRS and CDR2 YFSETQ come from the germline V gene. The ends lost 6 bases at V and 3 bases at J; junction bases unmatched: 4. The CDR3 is CASTGTGFYEQYF. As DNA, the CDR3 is TGCGCCAGCACCGGGACAGGGTTCTACGAGCAGTACTTC.

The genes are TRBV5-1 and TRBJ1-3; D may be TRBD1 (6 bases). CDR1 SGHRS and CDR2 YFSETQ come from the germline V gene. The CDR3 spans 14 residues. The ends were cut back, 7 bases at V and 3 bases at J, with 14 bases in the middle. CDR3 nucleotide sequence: TGCGCCAGCCATCCAGGGGAAATTGGAAACACCATATATTTT. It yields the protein CASHPGEIGNTIYF.

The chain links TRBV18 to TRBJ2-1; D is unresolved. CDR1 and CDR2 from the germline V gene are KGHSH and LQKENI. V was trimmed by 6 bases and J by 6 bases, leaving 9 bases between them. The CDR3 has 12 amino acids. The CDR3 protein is CASSTDRNEQFF. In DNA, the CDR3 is TGTGCCAGCTCCACAGACCGCAATGAGCAGTTCTTC.

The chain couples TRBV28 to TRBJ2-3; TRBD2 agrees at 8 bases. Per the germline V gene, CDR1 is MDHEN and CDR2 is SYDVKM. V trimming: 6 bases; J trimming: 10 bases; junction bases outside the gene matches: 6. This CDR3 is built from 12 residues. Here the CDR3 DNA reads TGTGCCAGCAGGCTCCGAGCGGGAGCGCAGTATTTT. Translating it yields CASRLRAGAQYF. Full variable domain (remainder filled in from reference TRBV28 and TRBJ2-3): DVKVTQSSRYLVKRTGEKVFLECVQDMDHENMFWYRQDPGLGLRLIYFSYDVKMKEKGDIPEGYSVSREKKERFSLILESASTNQTSMYLCASRLRAGAQYFGPGTRLTVL.